The next 22 T cell receptor beta chains were all read from a single sample in a study of cytomegalovirus exposure and HLA in healthy donors. PCR involved 60 Vbeta and 13 Jbeta primers. Repertoires were generated with immunoSEQ multiplex PCR, while TCRdb's copy carries only in-frame clones and drops some. The listing records 70,000 to 90,000 clones. The sample comprised PBMCs. Receptor source: a man in his late teens or twenties in good health and CMV-seropositive.

The chain joins TRBV5-1 to TRBJ2-1; 7 positions agree with TRBD2. The CDR3 spans 17 residues. The ends lost 4 bases at V and 7 bases at J; junction bases unmatched: 17. Germline V gives CDR1 SGHRS, CDR2 YFSETQ. CDR3 bases: TGCGCCAGCAGCCTACCCAGGGCAGCGGGATCGGTGAATGAGCAGTTCTTC. The encoded protein is CASSLPRAAGSVNEQFF.

The chain employs TRBV6-1 and TRBJ1-5, with D unresolved. CDR1 MNHNS and CDR2 SASEGT come from the germline V gene. This CDR3 has 14 residues. The germline V and J ends were trimmed by 4 bases and 2 bases, with 9 bases remaining between them. CDR3 protein: CASSAESGNQPQHF. The DNA of the CDR3 is TGTGCCAGCAGTGCCGAGAGCGGCAATCAGCCCCAGCATTTT.

The chain employs TRBV5-1 and TRBJ2-1; the match to TRBD1 covers 9 bases. Germline V gene lookup returns CDR1 SGHRS and CDR2 YFSETQ. J gave up 10 bases and V 0 bases, and 5 bases lay outside the gene matches. The CDR3 extends over 14 amino acids. The CDR3 spells CASSLAVTGGEQFF. The CDR3 DNA sequence: TGCGCCAGCAGCTTGGCGGTGACAGGGGGGGAGCAGTTCTTC.

The V and J genes are TRBV10-3 and TRBJ2-3; tentatively, D is TRBD2 (5 bases). Germline V CDR1 and CDR2: ENHRY, SYGVKD. The CDR3 loop spans 15 amino acids. V lost 0 bases to trimming and J lost 2 bases, with 9 bases between them. CDR3 amino acids: CAISESGGFTDTQYF. The CDR3 DNA reads TGTGCCATCAGTGAGTCTGGAGGTTTCACAGATACGCAGTATTTT.

V and J are TRBV19 and TRBJ2-7, with 12 bases that match TRBD1. Germline V gene lookup returns CDR1 LNHDA and CDR2 SQIVND (reference sequence). The CDR3 runs 15 residues. Trimming cost V 3 bases and J 2 bases; bases outside gene matches: 2. This CDR3 reads CASSMGTGGPYEQYF. The CDR3 nucleotides are TGTGCCAGTAGTATGGGGACAGGGGGCCCCTACGAGCAGTACTTC.

This chain joins TRBV9 and TRBJ2-3; TRBD2 aligns across 9 bases. J gave up 6 bases and V 3 bases, and 14 bases lay outside the gene matches. Per the germline V gene, CDR1 is SGDLS and CDR2 is YYNGEE. The CDR3 spans 17 residues. In DNA, the CDR3 is TGTGCCAGCAGCGAGGGCCGCGGGGGGGCCCTCCCCGATACGCAGTATTTT. Translating it yields CASSEGRGGALPDTQYF.

CDR3: CASSGGRGGGIQETQYF. DNA of the CDR3: TGTGCCAGCAGCGGGGGTAGGGGAGGAGGGATCCAAGAGACCCAGTACTTC. This chain connects TRBV9 to TRBJ2-5, with D possibly TRBD2 on 6 matching bases. CDR1 SGDLS and CDR2 YYNGEE come from the germline V gene. The CDR3 length is 17 residues. V gave up 3 bases and J gave up 1 base, with 19 bases separating them.

The CDR3 DNA reads TGTGCCAGTAAGGACGGACAGGATCACAGAACTAATGAAAAACTGTTTTTT. Translated: CASKDGQDHRTNEKLFF. The J gene is TRBJ1-4, the V gene TRBV19, with 7 bases fitting TRBD1. V shed 7 bases, J shed 1 base, and the junction held 12 bases outside the gene matches. CDR1 is LNHDA and CDR2 is SQIVND in the germline V gene (reference sequence). This CDR3 spans 17 amino acids.

V and J are TRBV10-3 and TRBJ1-2, with TRBD1 identical over 8 bases. In germline, CDR1 is ENHRY, CDR2 SYGVKD. This CDR3 is built from 16 residues. V trimming: 6 bases; J trimming: 0 bases; junction bases outside the gene matches: 9. Here the CDR3 reads CAISPIQGGANYGYTF. CDR3 nucleotide sequence: TGTGCCATCAGCCCTATACAGGGGGGAGCTAACTATGGCTACACCTTC.

V and J are TRBV28 and TRBJ2-7; 9 bases line up with TRBD1. The germline gives CDR1 MDHEN, CDR2 SYDVKM. J was trimmed by 2 bases and V by 1 base; bases with no gene match: 3. The CDR3 extends over 15 amino acids. CDR3 in DNA: TGTGCCAGCAGTTTATCCCGGACAGGGGCCTACGAGCAGTACTTC. Protein sequence: CASSLSRTGAYEQYF.

This rearrangement joins TRBV11-2 to TRBJ2-7; 9 bases line up with TRBD1. The germline V gene has CDR1 SGHAT and CDR2 FQNNGV. CDR3 length: 14 residues. V shed 5 bases and J 3 bases; nucleotides not matched to a gene: 5. The CDR3 DNA follows: TGTGCCAGCAGCGGACAGGGACAGGGCTACGAGCAGTACTTC. It codes for CASSGQGQGYEQYF. Using reference TRBV11-2 and TRBJ2-7 for the parts outside the CDR3, the full variable domain is EAGVAQSPRYKIIEKRQSVAFWCNPISGHATLYWYQQILGQGPKLLIQFQNNGVVDDSQLPKDRFSAERLKGVDSTLKIQPAKLEDSAVYLCASSGQGQGYEQYFGPGTRLTVT.

The genes are TRBV7-9 and TRBJ1-2; 9 bases line up with TRBD1. Per germline, CDR1 SEHNR and CDR2 FQNEAQ (reference sequence). V was pared by 4 bases and J by 3 bases, with 6 bases of the junction left unmatched. The CDR3 is 15 residues long. The CDR3 nucleotides read TGTGCCAGCAGCTCCTTGGACAGGGGATACTATGGCTACACCTTC. It translates to CASSSLDRGYYGYTF.

The genes are TRBV19 and TRBJ1-6; 8 nucleotides agree with TRBD1. Trimming took 4 bases from V and 3 from J; bases not matched to a gene: 8. Germline V lookup: CDR1 LNHDA, CDR2 SQIVND (reference sequence). The CDR3 is made up of 17 amino acids. The DNA of the CDR3 is TGTGCCAGTAGTACGTTGACAGGGGTAGGCTATAATTCACCCCTCCACTTT. It specifies CASSTLTGVGYNSPLHF.

The CDR3 is CASSPGLAGDYEQYF. CDR3 DNA sequence: TGCGCCAGCAGCCCCGGACTAGCGGGAGACTACGAGCAGTACTTC. The chain links TRBV5-1 to TRBJ2-7, with 13 bases aligning to TRBD2. Trimming cost V 4 bases and J 3 bases; bases outside gene matches: 4. There are 15 residues in the CDR3. The germline gives CDR1 SGHRS, CDR2 YFSETQ.

The genes are TRBV5-1 and TRBJ2-2; a possible D gene is TRBD1 (5 bases). CDR1 SGHRS and CDR2 YFSETQ come from the germline V gene. Trimming pared 0 bases from V and 2 bases from J, leaving 11 bases between. The length of the CDR3 is 16 residues. The CDR3 here is CASSLAGQENTGELFF. CDR3 nucleotides: TGCGCCAGCAGCTTGGCAGGGCAGGAAAACACCGGGGAGCTGTTTTTT.

This chain joins TRBV7-2 and TRBJ1-4; D uncertain. The CDR3 totals 16 residues. The germline CDR1 and CDR2 sequences are SGHTA and FQGNSA. V was trimmed by 3 bases and J by 8 bases, leaving 19 bases between them. This CDR3 is CASSLRRPPQSEKLFF. The CDR3 coding sequence is TGTGCCAGCAGCTTGAGGCGGCCCCCACAATCGGAAAAACTGTTTTTT. Full variable domain (remainder filled in from reference TRBV7-2 and TRBJ1-4): GAGVSQSPSNKVTEKGKDVELRCDPISGHTALYWYRQSLGQGLEFLIYFQGNSAPDKSGLPSDRFSAERTGGSVSTLTIQRTQQEDSAVYLCASSLRRPPQSEKLFFGSGTQLSVL.

The genes are TRBV4-1 and TRBJ1-6; no clear D gene. Trimming stripped 4 bases from V and 9 bases from J, with 16 bases between. The CDR3 sequence is 15 residues long. Germline CDR1 MGHRA, CDR2 YSYEKL. CDR3 coding DNA: TGCGCCAGCAGCCTGGTAGGAAATTCGGGTTCACCCCTCCACTTT. It yields the protein CASSLVGNSGSPLHF.

This chain uses TRBV4-1 with TRBJ2-5, with 9 bases lining up with TRBD2. Germline V gene lookup returns CDR1 MGHRA and CDR2 YSYEKL. The CDR3 contains 15 residues. V trimming: 1 base; J trimming: 5 bases; junction bases outside the gene matches: 5. The CDR3 here is CASSQGASGKETQYF. DNA of the CDR3: TGCGCCAGCAGCCAAGGGGCTAGCGGGAAGGAGACCCAGTACTTC.

V gene TRBV7-9 combines with J gene TRBJ1-5; 11 nucleotides agree with TRBD1. Germline V gene data show CDR1 as SEHNR and CDR2 as FQNEAQ (reference sequence). Trimming removed 3 bases from V and 1 base from J; junction bases left unmatched: 8. There are 18 residues in the CDR3. CDR3 loop: CASSFAGTGGPSNQPQHF. In DNA form, the CDR3 reads TGTGCCAGCAGCTTTGCCGGGACAGGGGGACCGAGCAATCAGCCCCAGCATTTT.

CDR3 loop: CASTGPGLAHNEQFF. CDR3 nucleotides: TGCGCCAGCACCGGGCCGGGACTTGCACACAATGAGCAGTTCTTC. The J gene is TRBJ2-1, the V gene TRBV10-1; perhaps TRBD2 as D (6 bases). Germline values: CDR1 WNHNN, CDR2 SYGVQD (reference sequence). This CDR3 is built from 15 residues. V shed 7 bases and J shed 5 bases, with 18 bases lying between them.

The chain combines TRBV5-4 with TRBJ2-5; 7 bases map to TRBD2. The CDR3 has 16 amino acids. Unmatched junction bases numbered 13, after V lost 4 bases and J lost 4 bases. CDR1 SGHNT and CDR2 YYREEE come from the germline V gene (reference sequence). The CDR3 protein is CASSGGSGTQGETQYF. The CDR3 DNA reads as TGTGCCAGCAGCGGGGGGAGCGGGACTCAGGGAGAGACCCAGTACTTC.

The chain couples TRBV6-1 to TRBJ1-1; D is possibly TRBD1 (5 bases). This CDR3 region has 17 residues. Trimming pared 6 bases from V and 1 base from J, leaving 21 bases between. Germline V gene sequence: CDR1 MNHNS, CDR2 SASEGT. The chain's CDR3 is CASSETGGGAWNTEAFF. The DNA for the CDR3 is TGTGCCAGCAGCGAAACGGGGGGGGGAGCATGGAACACTGAAGCTTTCTTT.